A selection of T cell receptor beta chains follows, all from one sample in a study of CD8 T cells in Susac syndrome. TCRdb independently ran MiXCR on the immunoSEQ multiplex PCR reads; one entry per CDR3 protein. This sample has some 170,000 distinct CDR3 sequences, with roughly 94% found just once. Specimen: CD4+ T cells from PBMCs. The source is a human donor with multiple sclerosis. The CDR3 runs from the conserved cysteine through the conserved F or W. The D gene is left open where the match is weak. Clone size is given for some rows only: seen once, a few or many times, or a class if the clone is expanded.

v_gene,abundance,d_gene,j_gene,CDR3aa,CDR3nt
TRBV6-2/TRBV6-3,-,-,TRBJ2-3,CASSRTADTQYF,TGTGCCAGCAGTCGGACGGCAGATACGCAGTATTTT
TRBV27,-,-,TRBJ1-2,CASSLSGLYGYTF,TGTGCCAGCAGTTTATCAGGGCTCTATGGCTACACCTTC
TRBV7-9,-,TRBD2,TRBJ2-3,CASSPGAGGSTLTDTQYF,TGTGCCAGCAGCCCGGGCGCGGGAGGTTCTACTTTGACAGATACGCAGTATTTT
TRBV19,-,-,TRBJ2-2,CASSPHYRYTGELFF,TGTGCCAGTAGTCCCCATTACAGGTACACCGGGGAGCTGTTTTTT
TRBV5-6,-,TRBD1,TRBJ1-2,CASTEGARTYGYTF,TGTGCCAGCACCGAGGGGGCACGGACCTATGGCTACACCTTC
TRBV4-3,-,TRBD1,TRBJ2-3,CASSRDGTGGTDTQYF,TGCGCCAGCAGCCGGGACGGGACAGGGGGCACAGATACGCAGTATTTT
TRBV7-6,-,-,TRBJ1-3,CASSLGVSGNTIYF,TGTGCCAGCAGCCTCGGGGTTTCTGGAAACACCATATATTTT
TRBV3-1,-,-,TRBJ1-1,CASSPRTEEAFF,TGTGCCAGCAGCCCACGGACAGAAGAAGCTTTCTTT
TRBV7-9,once,TRBD2,TRBJ2-1,CASSLVSSGLSSYNEQFF,TGTGCCAGCAGCTTAGTATCTAGCGGGCTTAGCTCCTACAATGAGCAGTTCTTC
TRBV10-1,-,-,TRBJ2-5,CAGTVQETQYF,TGCGCCGGGACGGTCCAAGAGACCCAGTACTTC
TRBV29-1,-,TRBD1,TRBJ2-7,CSFSQGAREQYF,TGCAGCTTCTCACAGGGGGCGCGCGAGCAGTACTTC
TRBV5-4,-,-,TRBJ2-1,CASSLVANEQFF,TGTGCCAGCAGCTTGGTAGCCAATGAGCAGTTCTTC
TRBV7-8,-,TRBD1,TRBJ1-1,CASSQRGTVEAFF,TGTGCCAGCAGCCAACGCGGGACAGTCGAAGCTTTCTTT
TRBV3-1,-,-,TRBJ1-1,CASSQGSGEGEAFF,TGTGCCAGCAGCCAGGGGAGCGGGGAAGGTGAAGCTTTCTTT
TRBV20-1,once,-,TRBJ2-5,CSAHTGRQETQYF,TGCAGTGCCCATACTGGCAGGCAAGAGACCCAGTACTTC
TRBV27,once,-,TRBJ1-5,CASSFALGRGNQPQHF,TGTGCCAGCAGTTTCGCCTTGGGCCGGGGCAATCAGCCCCAGCATTTT
TRBV6-2/TRBV6-3,-,-,TRBJ1-1,CASLAGGAGRTEAFF,TGTGCCAGCCTCGCGGGGGGGGCGGGACGGACTGAAGCTTTCTTT
TRBV7-9,-,-,TRBJ2-2,CASHGAGELFF,TGTGCCAGCCATGGGGCCGGGGAGCTGTTTTTT
TRBV7-9,-,-,TRBJ2-2,CASSHDAPSTGELFF,TGTGCCAGCAGTCATGACGCGCCCAGCACCGGGGAGCTGTTTTTT
TRBV27,-,TRBD2,TRBJ2-7,CASSLFTPRTSGSWGYEQYF,TGTGCCAGCAGTTTATTCACTCCGCGGACTAGCGGGAGCTGGGGCTACGAGCAGTACTTC
TRBV15,-,-,TRBJ1-2,CATSIEDSSVGYTF,TGTGCCACCAGCATCGAGGACAGTTCTGTTGGCTACACCTTC
TRBV30,once,-,TRBJ1-2,CAWGTGYGYTF,TGTGCCTGGGGGACTGGTTATGGCTACACCTTC
TRBV6-5,-,-,TRBJ2-5,CASAPSVMGETQYF,TGTGCCAGCGCCCCTAGCGTTATGGGGGAGACCCAGTACTTC
TRBV7-2,-,-,TRBJ2-1,CASSLAVSSYNEQFF,TGTGCCAGCAGCTTAGCGGTGAGCTCCTACAATGAGCAGTTCTTC
TRBV24-1,-,-,TRBJ2-3,CATSGPGGGTQYF,TGTGCCACCAGTGGGCCAGGGGGAGGAACGCAGTATTTT